This TCR beta chain is drawn from a study of Graves' ophthalmopathy and Graves' hyperthyroidism. Germline CDR1 is MNHEY and CDR2 is SMNVEV (reference sequence). V dropped 6 bases and J dropped 3; count of bases not matched to a gene: 6. This CDR3 contains 15 residues. From RNA, the CDR3 regions of TCR beta chains were amplified and sequenced. HTBI primers were employed in first-round RT-PCR, then a second-round multiplex PCR followed. TCRdb reprocessed the multiplex PCR reads via MiXCR and lists one record per CDR3 protein. The sample has around 590,000 distinct CDR3 sequences; under 45% are singletons.

The chain joins TRBV27 to TRBJ1-5; 9 bases are a match to TRBD1. The sequenced sample consisted of peripheral blood or thyroid tissue (not recorded which). This sequence was found in an adult man with Graves' hyperthyroidism. In DNA, the CDR3 is TGTGCCAGCAGACGGAACAGGGGGCTCAATCAGCCCCAGCATTTT. Translated, it gives CASRRNRGLNQPQHF.